These 29 T cell receptor beta chains came from one sample sequenced in a study of T cells in Graves' hyperthyroidism and ophthalmopathy. RNA transcripts provided the source from which TCR beta CDR3 regions were amplified. First-round RT-PCR of the TCR CDR3 relied on the HTBI primer set. TCRdb re-called the multiplex PCR reads with MiXCR, one entry per CDR3 protein. The data contain hundreds of thousands of distinct CDR3 sequences, under 15% of them seen just once; the ten biggest clones take up about 13%. The material sequenced was blood. Receptor source: a man in his late teens or twenties with Graves' ophthalmopathy.

The chain recombines TRBV4-1 with TRBJ2-3; D is uncertain. The CDR3 extends over 14 amino acids. The V end was cut by 1 base, the J end by 6 bases, with 11 bases between. CDR1 MGHRA and CDR2 YSYEKL come from the germline V gene. The CDR3 DNA reads TGCGCCAGCAGCCAAGTGCGTTTCGTGGATACGCAGTATTTT. Its translation: CASSQVRFVDTQYF.

There are a few counts of this clonotype. One junction end disagrees with the germline gene, perhaps due to a read error. The chain uses TRBV7-9 and TRBJ2-5, with 8 bases fitting TRBD2. The CDR3 length is 14 residues. Germline lookup yields CDR1 SEHNR and CDR2 FQNEAQ (reference sequence). CDR3 in amino acids: CASSIAGHQETQYF. DNA of the CDR3: TGTGCCAGCAGCATAGCGGGGCACCAAGAGACCCAGTACTTC.

The chain couples TRBV2 to TRBJ2-5, with 10 nucleotides matching TRBD2. The length of the CDR3 is 15 residues. Per the germline V gene, CDR1 is SNHLY and CDR2 is FYNNEI. V lost 4 bases, J lost 5 bases, and 7 bases stayed unmatched. DNA of the CDR3: TGTGCCAGCAGTGTCGAGCTAGCGGGAGCGGAGACCCAGTACTTC. This sequence encodes CASSVELAGAETQYF.

V is TRBV10-1 and J is TRBJ2-2; 7 nucleotides agree with TRBD2. The junction had 7 bases not matched to a gene; V was cut back by 2 bases and J by 4 bases. The CDR3 is 16 amino acids. Per germline, CDR1 WNHNN and CDR2 SYGVQD (reference sequence). CDR3 nucleotide sequence: TGCGCCAGCAGTGAGACCTTGACTAGCAGCACCGGGGAGCTGTTTTTT. It translates to CASSETLTSSTGELFF.

This clonotype turned up a few times. The chain couples TRBV11-2 to TRBJ2-1, with D possibly TRBD2 on 6 matching bases. Trimming stripped 2 bases from V and 9 bases from J, with 20 bases between. This CDR3 contains 16 residues. CDR1 and CDR2 (germline): SGHAT, FQNNGV. CDR3 DNA: TGTGCCAGCAGCTTATTCACGGGAGAGTGGGCTGGTGAGCAGTTCTTC. It specifies CASSLFTGEWAGEQFF.

This clonotype has at least ten counts. This rearrangement joins TRBV6-1 to TRBJ1-5; D unclear. The CDR3 extends over 14 amino acids. Trimming took 7 bases from V and 0 from J, leaving 10 bases between them. Germline V gene lookup returns CDR1 MNHNS and CDR2 SASEGT. The CDR3 coding sequence is TGTGCCAGCATGACGGCCCATAGCAATCAGCCCCAGCATTTT. It is translated as CASMTAHSNQPQHF.

The V call is TRBV18, the J call TRBJ2-3; the match to TRBD2 covers 7 bases. Germline CDR1 KGHSH, CDR2 LQKENI. V trimming: 4 bases; J trimming: 4 bases; junction bases outside the gene matches: 14. This CDR3 is built from 17 residues. The CDR3: CASSQVMSGLGSDTQYF. DNA for the CDR3: TGTGCCAGCTCACAGGTTATGAGTGGACTAGGATCAGATACGCAGTATTTT.

This clonotype was detected many times. This chain joins TRBV6-5 and TRBJ2-2; D remains unclear. This CDR3 region has 15 residues. Germline V CDR1 and CDR2: MNHEY, SVGAGI. Between the trimmed V and J ends, which lost 0 bases and 6 bases, there was a span of 11 bases. The CDR3 is CASSYSIVGPGELFF. The CDR3 bases are TGTGCCAGCAGTTACTCGATTGTAGGGCCCGGGGAGCTGTTTTTT.

This chain connects TRBV25-1 to TRBJ2-5; D is tentatively TRBD1 or TRBD2 (5 bases each). Germline values: CDR1 MGHDK, CDR2 SYGVNS. With 2 bases removed from V and 1 base from J, the gap between germline ends came to 8 bases. The CDR3 runs 14 residues. The chain's CDR3 is CASSEGGSQETQYF. CDR3 nucleotides: TGTGCCAGCAGTGAAGGGGGTAGCCAAGAGACCCAGTACTTC.

This clonotype was recorded many times. The rearrangement uses TRBV12-3 or TRBV12-4 and TRBJ1-2; TRBD1 might be the D (5 bases). CDR3 length equals 16 residues. V dropped 2 bases and J dropped 4 bases, with 17 bases sitting between them. The CDR3 nucleotides read TGTGCCAGCAGTTTATGGGGACGAAGTATTCTCTATGGCTACACCTTC. Protein product: CASSLWGRSILYGYTF.

This chain links TRBV4-2 with TRBJ2-1, with D unclear. V was clipped by 1 base and J by 5 bases, with 9 bases between them. CDR1 is LGHNA and CDR2 is YNFKEQ in the germline V gene. The CDR3 extends over 14 amino acids. The CDR3: CASSQGALDNEQFF. CDR3 DNA: TGTGCCAGCAGCCAAGGAGCTTTGGACAATGAGCAGTTCTTC.

This clonotype showed up many times. The V and J genes are TRBV29-1 and TRBJ2-7; 7 bases are shared with TRBD1. The CDR3 is made up of 13 amino acids. V lost 5 bases and J lost 2; bases outside the gene matches: 6. CDR1 is SQVTM, CDR2 ANQGSEA, per germline. CDR3 DNA: TGCAGCGTTCTGACAGGGATTACCTACGAGCAGTACTTC. As protein: CSVLTGITYEQYF.

This rearrangement joins TRBV25-1 to TRBJ2-1; D may be TRBD2 (5 bases). This CDR3 region has 14 residues. Germline CDR1 MGHDK, CDR2 SYGVNS. The V gene lost 8 bases and the J gene lost 5 bases, with 16 bases spanning the gap. The DNA of the CDR3 is TGTGCCAGCTCCTTTTCCGGGATCCACAATGAGCAGTTCTTC. Protein sequence: CASSFSGIHNEQFF.

In this sample, this clonotype turned up many times. The rearrangement links TRBV2 to TRBJ1-1; D possibly corresponds to TRBD1 (5 bases). The CDR3 length is 13 residues. CDR1 SNHLY and CDR2 FYNNEI come from the germline V gene. With 7 bases removed from V and 3 bases from J, the gap between germline ends came to 12 bases. The CDR3 sequence is CASMTDSYTEAFF. In DNA form, the CDR3 reads TGTGCCAGCATGACAGATTCTTACACTGAAGCTTTCTTT.

This clonotype has at least ten counts. V gene TRBV10-3 combines with J gene TRBJ2-7, with 11 bases fitting TRBD2. CDR3 length: 15 amino acids. V trimming: 4 bases; J trimming: 1 base; junction bases outside the gene matches: 3. Looked up from germline, CDR1 is ENHRY and CDR2 is SYGVKD. In nucleotides, the CDR3 is TGTGCCATCAGTGCCCCTAGCGGGAGGTCCTACGAGCAGTACTTC. Its translation: CAISAPSGRSYEQYF.

This clonotype occurred many times. The chain links TRBV6-1 to TRBJ2-5; possible D gene TRBD1, 6 bases. The CDR3 sequence is 14 residues long. V shed 1 base and J shed 4 bases, with 10 bases lying between them. Looked up from germline, CDR1 is MNHNS and CDR2 is SASEGT. CDR3 sequence: CASSEGLRGETQYF. DNA for the CDR3: TGTGCCAGCAGTGAAGGGCTCAGGGGAGAGACCCAGTACTTC.

At least ten counts were recorded for this clonotype. This chain joins TRBV6-1 and TRBJ2-1; 9 bases are shared with TRBD2. In germline, CDR1 is MNHNS, CDR2 SASEGT. The CDR3 is 15 amino acids. J gave up 5 bases and V 2 bases, and 4 bases lay outside the gene matches. The CDR3 region has the DNA TGTGCCAGCAGTGAATCAGGGACTAGCCACAATGAGCAGTTCTTC. As protein: CASSESGTSHNEQFF.

This clonotype was found many times. The rearrangement joins TRBV7-8 to TRBJ2-7; the match to TRBD2 covers 8 bases. This CDR3 spans 15 amino acids. CDR1 SGHVS and CDR2 FQNEAQ come from the germline V gene. V trimming: 4 bases; J trimming: 9 bases; junction bases outside the gene matches: 14. The CDR3 DNA sequence: TGTGCCAGCAGCTCCCTCGTGGAGGGACTAGGGGTGCAGTACTTC. As protein: CASSSLVEGLGVQYF.

Details on this clonotype: A read error is possible here, since a much larger clone lies one base away. This chain joins TRBV6-5 and TRBJ2-3; D is undetermined. The length of the CDR3 is 13 residues. Looked up from germline, CDR1 is MNHEY and CDR2 is SVGAGI. The chain's CDR3 is CASSSSRTDTPYF. CDR3 coding DNA: TGTGCCAGCAGTTCGAGCCGCACAGATACGCCGTATTTT.

This clonotype was counted many times. The chain combines TRBV3-1 with TRBJ2-1; TRBD2 agrees at 8 bases. J gave up 6 bases and V 1 base, and 5 bases lay outside the gene matches. This CDR3 region has 15 residues. In germline, CDR1 is LGHDT, CDR2 YNNKEL (reference sequence). In DNA, the CDR3 is TGTGCCAGCAGCCAAGGAGCGGGAGCGGTCAATGAGCAGTTCTTC. It yields the protein CASSQGAGAVNEQFF.

J is TRBJ2-1 and V is TRBV7-8, with D tentatively TRBD1 (6 bases). Germline lookup yields CDR1 SGHVS and CDR2 FQNEAQ. Trimming pared 10 bases from V and 9 bases from J, leaving 16 bases between. The CDR3 runs to 12 residues. DNA of the CDR3: TGTGCCACACGACCCGGCAGGGGTGAGCAGTTCTTC. Residues: CATRPGRGEQFF.

This rearrangement joins TRBV10-3 to TRBJ1-2, with D unclear. V was pared by 6 bases and J by 4 bases, with 9 bases between. From germline, CDR1 is ENHRY and CDR2 SYGVKD. The CDR3 consists of 12 residues. The CDR3 protein is CAISPDGYGYTF. CDR3 bases: TGTGCCATCAGCCCCGACGGCTATGGCTACACCTTC.

This clonotype was seen repeatedly, ten times or more. This chain connects TRBV11-2 to TRBJ2-5; 7 nucleotides agree with TRBD2. J lost 2 bases, V lost 3 bases, and 9 bases had no gene match. This CDR3 has 16 residues. The germline CDR1 and CDR2 sequences are SGHAT and FQNNGV. The CDR3 DNA follows: TGTGCCAGCAGCTTCCAATTTAGCGGGTGGCAAGAGACCCAGTACTTC. It is translated as CASSFQFSGWQETQYF. Full variable domain (remainder filled in from reference TRBV11-2 and TRBJ2-5): EAGVAQSPRYKIIEKRQSVAFWCNPISGHATLYWYQQILGQGPKLLIQFQNNGVVDDSQLPKDRFSAERLKGVDSTLKIQPAKLEDSAVYLCASSFQFSGWQETQYFGPGTRLLVL.

This clonotype was seen a few times. In DNA, the CDR3 is TGTGCCAGCAGCTTACGGGACGGGTACTCTGGAAACACCATATATTTT. Amino acid sequence: CASSLRDGYSGNTIYF. The chain employs TRBV7-9 and TRBJ1-3; a possible D gene is TRBD1 (5 bases). V shed 2 bases and J shed 0 bases, with 11 bases lying between them. The CDR3 loop spans 16 amino acids. Germline V gene sequence: CDR1 SEHNR, CDR2 FQNEAQ (reference sequence).

This chain connects TRBV5-1 to TRBJ1-2, with D unresolved. The V gene's germline CDR1 is SGHRS and CDR2 YFSETQ. This CDR3 has 15 residues. Trimming shortened V by 0 bases and J by 0 bases, and 9 bases separated the two germline ends. The CDR3 loop is CASSLEGKANYGYTF. In DNA form, the CDR3 reads TGCGCCAGCAGCTTGGAAGGGAAGGCTAACTATGGCTACACCTTC.

This sequence joins TRBV5-8 and TRBJ2-7; D remains unclear. The V end lost 4 bases, the J end lost 5 bases, and 22 bases lay between the germline ends. CDR1 and CDR2 from the germline V gene are SGHTS and YDEGEE. There are 16 residues in the CDR3. The CDR3 here is CASSILDQYLGNEQYF. In DNA form, the CDR3 reads TGTGCCAGCAGCATCCTCGACCAATACCTAGGCAACGAGCAGTACTTC. Complete variable domain (other parts from reference TRBV5-8 and TRBJ2-7): EAGVTQSPTHLIKTRGQQATLRCSPISGHTSVYWYQQALGLGLQFLLWYDEGEERNRGNFPPRFSGRQFPNYSSELNVNALELEDSALYLCASSILDQYLGNEQYFGPGTRLTVT.

This clonotype was recorded at least ten times. The CDR3 reads CASSWGEEQYF. In DNA form, the CDR3 reads TGTGCCAGCAGCTGGGGTGAGGAGCAGTACTTC. The V call is TRBV7-9, the J call TRBJ2-7; D unresolved. Trimming pared 4 bases from V and 7 bases from J, leaving 8 bases between. The CDR3 runs 11 residues. Germline V gene lookup returns CDR1 SEHNR and CDR2 FQNEAQ (reference sequence).

This clonotype has a count of ten or more. The genes are TRBV6-1 and TRBJ1-5; D not certain. The CDR3 length is 14 residues. The V and J ends lost 3 bases and 7 bases respectively, with 13 bases between them. Germline values: CDR1 MNHNS, CDR2 SASEGT. CDR3 DNA: TGTGCCAGCAGTGATCGGTTTTGGGGACAGCCCCAGCATTTT. It yields the protein CASSDRFWGQPQHF.

The chain recombines TRBV2 with TRBJ2-1, with D perhaps matching TRBD1 (6 bases). CDR3 length: 15 residues. The germline V gene encodes CDR1 SNHLY and CDR2 FYNNEI. V gave up 6 bases and J gave up 0 bases, with 12 bases separating them. CDR3: CASSERGSSYNEQFF. The CDR3 DNA sequence: TGTGCCAGCAGCGAAAGGGGGAGCTCCTACAATGAGCAGTTCTTC.